This T cell receptor beta chain is drawn from a study of OX40 agonist ivuxolimab in advanced cancers. Overall study context: Ivuxolimab is a fully human IgG2 antibody that activates OX40 (CD134).

CDR3 size: 12 residues. V lost 7 bases to trimming and J lost 4 bases, with 13 bases between them. Germline lookup yields CDR1 SQVTM and CDR2 ANQGSEA. Autoimmune disease history or systemic immunosuppression led to patient exclusion. Generated by immunoSEQ multiplex PCR, the TCRdb table keeps only in-frame clones and is missing some. The data contain about 82,000 clones, 80% to 95% of them singletons. This sample comprised CD4+ or CD8+ T cells sorted from blood, obtained in a trial of the OX40 agonist ivuxolimab. The TCR originated in an adult with an advanced solid tumor such as melanoma, head and neck, liver or kidney cancer. The rearrangement links TRBV29-1 to TRBJ1-1; D remains ambiguous. The CDR3 sequence: CSARSGPTEAFF. The CDR3 DNA sequence: TGCAGCGCCAGAAGCGGTCCCACTGAAGCTTTCTTT.